The 12 T cell receptor beta chains in this list originate from one sample, sequenced in a study of sequential checkpoint blockade in melanoma. Treatment: randomized to nivolumab then ipilimumab (arm A) or the reverse (arm B). Libraries were prepared by immunoSEQ multiplex PCR; TCRdb keeps only in-frame clonotypes and omits some of them. Counted here are around 680 clones, under 30% occurring once; the ten biggest clones make up roughly 26%. The specimen comprised tumor tissue (inferred from file names), sampled from a patient given nivolumab and ipilimumab in sequence. These receptors all stem from a human donor with melanoma.

This clone is labeled medium-sized (0.01 to 0.1%). The genes are TRBV23-1 and TRBJ1-1; D is undetermined. TRBV23-1 is an ORF for which the function is uncertain. The CDR3 has 13 amino acids. V lost 6 bases and J 1 base, leaving 9 bases between the germline ends. CDR3 protein: CASSWTKNTEAFF. In DNA form, the CDR3 reads TGCGCCAGCAGCTGGACCAAGAACACTGAAGCTTTCTTT.

The chain combines TRBV19 with TRBJ2-1; 10 bases are shared with TRBD1. The J segment lost 7 bases and the V segment lost 6 bases, leaving 3 bases of the junction unmatched. The CDR3 consists of 13 residues. Germline assignment: CDR1 LNHDA and CDR2 SQIVND (reference sequence). CDR3 in amino acids: CASSGQGVNEQFF. In nucleotides, the CDR3 is TGTGCCAGTAGCGGACAGGGGGTGAATGAGCAGTTCTTC.

The sample holds a few counts of this clone. The chain links TRBV10-3 to TRBJ1-5; 8 positions match TRBD1. The CDR3 sequence is 21 residues long. Germline CDR1 is ENHRY and CDR2 is SYGVKD. The V gene end was trimmed by 0 bases and the J gene end by 2 bases; junction bases not matched to a gene: 18. CDR3 in amino acids: CAISESNLGQGYTGGNQPQHF. CDR3 DNA: TGTGCCATCAGTGAGTCTAATCTTGGACAGGGATACACGGGTGGCAATCAGCCCCAGCATTTT.

Relative to its sample, this clone is large. This chain links TRBV11-3 with TRBJ2-3; TRBD2 matches at 13 bases. Trimming removed 3 bases from V and 5 bases from J; junction bases left unmatched: 2. Germline CDR1 and CDR2: SGHNT and YENEEA. This CDR3 has 15 amino acids. CDR3 in DNA: TGTGCCAGCAGCTTGTGGACTAGCGGGGGAGATACGCAGTATTTT. Its protein is CASSLWTSGGDTQYF.

By frequency in the sample, this clone is large. The chain links TRBV12-5 to TRBJ1-1; D remains ambiguous. Germline-derived CDR1 and CDR2 are LGHNT and FRNRAP. CDR3 length: 13 amino acids. CDR3 region: CASKDELNTEAFF. CDR3 coding DNA: TGTGCCAGCAAGGACGAATTGAACACTGAAGCTTTCTTT.

The V call is TRBV9, the J call TRBJ1-1; no definite D call. The V gene lost 4 bases and the J gene lost 2 bases, with 9 bases spanning the gap. The CDR3 has 13 amino acids. Germline CDR1 SGDLS, CDR2 YYNGEE. The CDR3 here is CASSMQVNTEAFF. CDR3 in DNA: TGTGCCAGCAGCATGCAGGTTAACACTGAAGCTTTCTTT.

This clone has only a few counts. CDR3 bases: TGTGCCAGCAGCTTCGGGGGGGAAGAGACCCAGTACTTC. This encodes CASSFGGEETQYF. V gene TRBV7-2 combines with J gene TRBJ2-5, with TRBD2 matching over 8 bases. The CDR3 is 13 residues long. The germline CDR1 and CDR2 sequences are SGHTA and FQGNSA. V lost 3 bases to trimming and J lost 3 bases; unmatched junction nucleotides: 0.

This clone was counted a few times. The rearrangement links TRBV6-8 to TRBJ2-7; D is unresolved. The V gene's germline CDR1 is MNHGY and CDR2 SAAAGT. V lost 4 bases, J lost 0 bases, and 7 bases lay in between. This CDR3 region has 13 residues. The CDR3 coding sequence is TGTGCCAGCAGTTGGGCTAGCTCCTACGAGCAGTACTTC. It yields the protein CASSWASSYEQYF.

In its sample, this clone was seen once. V is TRBV5-1 and J is TRBJ1-6; perhaps TRBD1 as D (6 bases). The CDR3 contains 20 residues. Per germline, CDR1 SGHRS and CDR2 YFSETQ. V was shortened by 0 bases and J by 0 bases, with 19 bases between the two germline ends. CDR3 bases: TGCGCCAGCAGCTTGGCCCCTGGGCAGGGGTTGGGCTCCTATAATTCACCCCTCCACTTT. Translation: CASSLAPGQGLGSYNSPLHF.

The chain combines TRBV25-1 with TRBJ2-5; TRBD2 is a possible D gene (6 bases). The V gene's germline CDR1 is MGHDK and CDR2 SYGVNS. The CDR3 has 12 residues. Trimming removed 8 bases from V and 3 bases from J, with 10 bases in between. DNA of the CDR3: TGTGCCAGCTGGGACTTAGAAGAGACCCAGTACTTC. Amino acid sequence: CASWDLEETQYF.

This clone was found once. This chain links TRBV29-1 with TRBJ2-5, with 8 bases that match TRBD1. J was trimmed by 5 bases and V by 6 bases; bases with no gene match: 11. Germline CDR1 and CDR2: SQVTM and ANQGSEA. The CDR3 spans 14 residues. The CDR3 reads CSVSFGQGLETQYF. For the CDR3, the DNA is TGCAGCGTGTCTTTCGGACAGGGATTGGAGACCCAGTACTTC.

J is TRBJ2-1 and V is TRBV11-3; 10 nucleotides agree with TRBD2. CDR1 and CDR2 from the germline V gene are SGHNT and YENEEA. The CDR3 runs to 16 residues. Trimming at V came to 6 bases and at J to 2 bases, leaving 7 bases not matched to a gene. DNA for the CDR3: TGTGCCAGCAGACCAGGACTAGCGGAGACCTACAATGAGCAGTTCTTC. It is translated as CASRPGLAETYNEQFF.